The 29 T cell receptor beta chains in this list originate from one sample, sequenced in a study of identical twins. TCRdb called the 5' RACE reads again in MiXCR, with one record for every CDR3 protein. The repertoire holds about 250,000 distinct CDR3 sequences, with around 7.6% as singletons. The same sample was also studied in work on yellow fever vaccine responses in identical twins.

The sample was CD8+ T cells sorted from blood. All receptors derive from a woman aged 18-29 years in good health.

In this sample, this clonotype turned up a few times. The chain links TRBV27 to TRBJ2-5; the D gene could be TRBD1 or TRBD2 (5 bases each). The germline V and J ends were trimmed by 5 bases and 7 bases, with 17 bases remaining between them. The CDR3 loop spans 14 amino acids. The germline V gene has CDR1 MNHEY and CDR2 SMNVEV (reference sequence). The CDR3 sequence is CASSTLAGQPTQYF. The CDR3 DNA follows: TGTGCCAGCAGTACCCTAGCCGGACAACCGACCCAGTACTTC.

The rearrangement joins TRBV5-5 to TRBJ1-2; D is unclear. The V end was cut by 0 bases, the J end by 3 bases, with 6 bases between. The CDR3 contains 13 residues. Per germline, CDR1 SGHKS and CDR2 YYEKEE (reference sequence). For the CDR3, the DNA is TGTGCCAGCAGCTTGGGCTCTTACTATGGCTACACCTTC. Protein: CASSLGSYYGYTF.

The CDR3 DNA reads TGTGCCACCAGCCTAGAGCCGGGGGGGACGTATACCGGGGAGCTGTTTTTT. Residues: CATSLEPGGTYTGELFF. The J gene is TRBJ2-2, the V gene TRBV15; 8 positions match TRBD2. This CDR3 has 17 residues. Germline CDR1 reads LNHNV; CDR2 reads YYDKDF (reference sequence). V lost 5 bases and J lost 5; bases outside the gene matches: 13.

In its sample, this clonotype was seen many times. The CDR3 reads CASSLALGTNTGELFF. The CDR3 bases are TGTGCCAGCAGCTTAGCGCTCGGGACTAACACCGGGGAGCTGTTTTTT. The chain has TRBV7-8 and TRBJ2-2; maybe TRBD2 (6 bases). The germline CDR1 and CDR2 sequences are SGHVS and FQNEAQ. V lost 0 bases to trimming and J lost 2 bases, with 10 bases between them. The CDR3 has 16 residues.

The chain has TRBV13 and TRBJ2-5; 7 bases fit TRBD2. With 3 bases clipped from V and 4 bases from J, the junction kept 8 bases outside the gene matches. CDR3 length: 15 residues. Germline values: CDR1 PRHDT, CDR2 FYEKMQ (reference sequence). The CDR3 loop reads CASSLRAGSRETQYF. The CDR3 DNA reads as TGTGCCAGCAGCTTGCGAGCGGGATCGCGAGAGACCCAGTACTTC.

This chain uses TRBV5-1 with TRBJ2-1; a weak D match, TRBD2 (6 bases). There are 16 residues in the CDR3. V was shortened by 2 bases and J by 7 bases, with 19 bases between the two germline ends. From germline, CDR1 is SGHRS and CDR2 YFSETQ. The CDR3 bases are TGCGCCAGCAGCTTACGGGACTCCCGGTCGGGGAATGAGCAGTTCTTC. Protein product: CASSLRDSRSGNEQFF.

In its sample, this clonotype was seen a few times. The chain links TRBV2 to TRBJ1-1; D ambiguous. Germline-derived CDR1 and CDR2 are SNHLY and FYNNEI. Between the trimmed V and J ends, which lost 6 bases and 1 base, there was a span of 9 bases. The CDR3 is 13 amino acids. The CDR3 coding sequence is TGTGCCAGCAGACCGACAACGAACACTGAAGCTTTCTTT. Its protein is CASRPTTNTEAFF.

This clonotype was detected only a few times. The chain joins TRBV7-3 to TRBJ2-1, with TRBD1 matching over 7 bases. The germline gives CDR1 SGHTA, CDR2 FQGTGA. The CDR3 is made up of 15 amino acids. With V trimmed by 4 bases and J by 2 bases, 5 bases remained unmatched. CDR3 coding DNA: TGTGCCAGCAGCTCCCTGGGGACAGCCTACAATGAGCAGTTCTTC. It yields the protein CASSSLGTAYNEQFF.

The sample holds many counts of this clonotype. The chain combines TRBV3-1 with TRBJ2-4; D might be TRBD1 or TRBD2, each matching 6 bases. Trimming took 2 bases from V and 15 from J, leaving 17 bases between them. Germline CDR1 LGHDT, CDR2 YNNKEL (reference sequence). The CDR3 covers 13 residues. The CDR3 coding sequence is TGTGCCAGCAGCCAAACCCGCAGGGGAGGTGCGTACTTC. Translating gives CASSQTRRGGAYF.

This clonotype was seen ten or more times. The rearrangement joins TRBV12-3 or TRBV12-4 to TRBJ2-7; D remains unclear. With 5 bases removed from V and 2 bases from J, the gap between germline ends came to 4 bases. The CDR3 length is 11 residues. In DNA, the CDR3 is TGTGCCAGCAGTGCCACCTACGAGCAGTACTTC. Translating it yields CASSATYEQYF.

The chain couples TRBV4-1 to TRBJ2-7; TRBD1 is a possible D gene (5 bases). Trimming pared 1 base from V and 6 bases from J, leaving 13 bases between. The length of the CDR3 is 14 residues. From germline, CDR1 is MGHRA and CDR2 YSYEKL. The DNA of the CDR3 is TGCGCCAGCAGCCAAGCTTTGGGGCCGGGCGAGCAGTACTTC. Residues: CASSQALGPGEQYF.

V usage is TRBV9 and J usage is TRBJ2-1; 13 bases align to TRBD2. This CDR3 is built from 14 residues. The ends lost 4 bases at V and 9 bases at J; junction bases unmatched: 4. Germline V lookup: CDR1 SGDLS, CDR2 YYNGEE. DNA for the CDR3: TGTGCCAGCAGCACTAGCGGGAGGGCCTCTGAGCAGTTCTTC. It specifies CASSTSGRASEQFF.

At least ten counts were recorded for this clonotype. This chain joins TRBV7-9 and TRBJ2-5, with unresolved D. V was shortened by 1 base and J by 1 base, with 7 bases between the two germline ends. CDR3 length: 14 residues. Germline V gives CDR1 SEHNR, CDR2 FQNEAQ (reference sequence). CDR3 in amino acids: CASSLDIRQETQYF. DNA of the CDR3: TGTGCCAGCAGCTTAGACATACGCCAAGAGACCCAGTACTTC.

The chain recombines TRBV10-3 with TRBJ2-1; 7 positions agree with TRBD2. CDR1 and CDR2 from the germline V gene are ENHRY and SYGVKD. The CDR3 is 14 residues long. V shed 5 bases and J 0 bases; nucleotides not matched to a gene: 1. CDR3 bases: TGTGCCATCAGTCCTAGCGGCTCCTACAATGAGCAGTTCTTC. Residues: CAISPSGSYNEQFF.

Comment on this clonotype: A read error may be the cause here, since a much bigger clone is one base away. The V and J genes are TRBV6-6 and TRBJ2-2; the match to TRBD1 covers 7 bases. Per germline, CDR1 MNHNY and CDR2 SVGAGI (reference sequence). This CDR3 is 13 amino acids long. Here the CDR3 reads CTSSLTGTGELFF. Written as DNA, the CDR3 is TGTACCAGCAGTTTGACAGGGACCGGGGAGCTGTTTTTT.

This clonotype was seen at least ten times. This chain uses TRBV2 with TRBJ2-3, with D perhaps TRBD1 (5 bases). The CDR3 is made up of 13 amino acids. CDR1 SNHLY and CDR2 FYNNEI come from the germline V gene. Deletions cut 1 base from V and 5 bases from J, with 7 bases between. The CDR3 DNA is TGTGCCAGCAGTGAAGAAGGGGTAGATACGCAGTATTTT. Translated, it gives CASSEEGVDTQYF. The entire variable domain, with the rest obtained from reference TRBV2 and TRBJ2-3, is as follows: EPEVTQTPSHQVTQMGQEVILRCVPISNHLYFYWYRQILGQKVEFLVSFYNNEISEKSEIFDDQFSVERPDGSNFTLKIRSTKLEDSAMYFCASSEEGVDTQYFGPGTRLTVL.

This clonotype was found a few times. The chain carries TRBV4-2 and TRBJ2-1; 7 nucleotides align to TRBD2. The CDR3 has 16 residues. CDR1 is LGHNA, CDR2 YNFKEQ, per germline. The J segment lost 5 bases and the V segment lost 0 bases, leaving 7 bases of the junction unmatched. As DNA, the CDR3 is TGTGCCAGCAGCCAAGATGGTGGGCTAGCGGACAATGAGCAGTTCTTC. Translated: CASSQDGGLADNEQFF.

This clonotype occurred a few times. The rearrangement uses TRBV21-1 and TRBJ1-1; TRBD1, the table's D call, was not compared with the DNA. TRBV21-1 is a pseudogene. The CDR3 consists of 16 residues. In DNA, the CDR3 is TGTGCCAGCAGCTCGGACAGGGGGCAGGGGGGCACTGAAGCTTTCTTT. Translation: CASSSDRGQGGTEAFF.

This clonotype has just a few counts. The V and J genes are TRBV27 and TRBJ2-3; D perhaps matches TRBD2 (6 bases). Trimming left V 4 bases short and J 4 bases short, with 9 bases between. This CDR3 has 13 residues. Germline CDR1 reads MNHEY; CDR2 reads SMNVEV (reference sequence). DNA of the CDR3: TGTGCCAGCAGTTACGGGAGCCCAGATACGCAGTATTTT. This encodes CASSYGSPDTQYF.

This clonotype was seen only a few times. This sequence joins TRBV5-1 and TRBJ1-1; the D gene is possibly TRBD1 (5 bases). This CDR3 comprises 16 residues. Trimming shortened V by 4 bases and J by 4 bases, and 20 bases separated the two germline ends. The germline V gene has CDR1 SGHRS and CDR2 YFSETQ. The CDR3 is CASSPEGRQGGTEAFF. CDR3 nucleotide sequence: TGCGCCAGCAGCCCTGAGGGAAGGCAGGGAGGCACTGAAGCTTTCTTT.

This clonotype was observed a few times. The junction departs from the called germline gene at one end, perhaps through a read error. V usage is TRBV20-1 and J usage is TRBJ2-7; 10 bases are shared with TRBD2. The CDR3 is 16 amino acids. Per germline, CDR1 DFQATT and CDR2 SNEGSKA (reference sequence). The CDR3 spells CCAREGGLAGDYEQYF. The CDR3 DNA follows: TGCTGTGCTAGAGAGGGAGGGCTAGCGGGAGATTACGAGCAGTACTTC.

There are a few counts of this clonotype. The chain uses TRBV6-1 and TRBJ1-2; D is uncertain. V was trimmed by 6 bases and J by 4 bases, leaving 18 bases between them. Germline V gene sequence: CDR1 MNHNS, CDR2 SASEGT. This CDR3 region has 15 residues. The CDR3 bases are TGTGCCAGCAGCCCCGGGCTCCCAAAAGGCTATGGCTACACCTTC. Amino acids: CASSPGLPKGYGYTF.

The chain uses TRBV27 and TRBJ2-3; 9 bases align to TRBD1. With 7 bases clipped from V and 1 base from J, the junction kept 6 bases outside the gene matches. The CDR3 extends over 15 amino acids. Germline lookup yields CDR1 MNHEY and CDR2 SMNVEV (reference sequence). This CDR3 reads CASKNRGRGTDTQYF. CDR3 bases: TGTGCCAGCAAAAACAGGGGGCGAGGCACAGATACGCAGTATTTT.

The chain combines TRBV29-1 with TRBJ1-1, with D unresolved. The CDR3 consists of 12 residues. Germline-derived CDR1 and CDR2 are SQVTM and ANQGSEA. Trimming left V 5 bases short and J 2 bases short, with 9 bases between. CDR3 DNA: TGCAGCGTTCTAACAAGAAACACTGAAGCTTTCTTT. Translated: CSVLTRNTEAFF.

This clonotype was counted ten times or more. The V and J genes are TRBV12-5 and TRBJ2-3, with D uncertain. The CDR3 runs to 14 residues. Germline V gives CDR1 LGHNT, CDR2 FRNRAP. Between the trimmed V and J ends, which lost 1 base and 5 bases, there was a span of 10 bases. CDR3 nucleotides: TGTGCTAGTGGTTTGGCACAGTCTAGAGATACGCAGTATTTT. It specifies CASGLAQSRDTQYF.

The chain carries TRBV9 and TRBJ2-7; unclear D gene. Trimming took 0 bases from V and 3 from J, leaving 13 bases between them. The CDR3 is 15 residues long. Germline V gene sequence: CDR1 SGDLS, CDR2 YYNGEE. CDR3 sequence (DNA): TGTGCCAGCAGCGTAGAGCGTGAGTACCGCTACGAGCAGTACTTC. Translating gives CASSVEREYRYEQYF.

This clonotype has just a few counts. CDR3 in amino acids: CASSVGEGLQYF. In DNA, the CDR3 is TGTGCCAGCAGTGTAGGTGAAGGATTGCAGTACTTC. The chain carries TRBV6-5 and TRBJ2-7; D ambiguous. V lost 5 bases and J 9 bases, leaving 14 bases between the germline ends. Looked up from germline, CDR1 is MNHEY and CDR2 is SVGAGI. This CDR3 region has 12 residues.

This clonotype has ten or more counts. This chain links TRBV3-1 with TRBJ2-5; no firm D call. In germline, CDR1 is LGHDT, CDR2 YNNKEL (reference sequence). Deletions cut 0 bases from V and 5 bases from J, with 7 bases between. The CDR3 is 13 residues long. Here the CDR3 reads CASSQELGETQYF. Written as DNA, the CDR3 is TGTGCCAGCAGCCAAGAACTGGGGGAGACCCAGTACTTC.

This clonotype was observed at least ten times. The genes are TRBV29-1 and TRBJ2-1; TRBD2 matches at 13 bases. The J segment lost 6 bases and the V segment lost 0 bases, leaving 5 bases of the junction unmatched. This CDR3 spans 16 amino acids. Germline loops: CDR1 SQVTM, CDR2 ANQGSEA. The CDR3 nucleotides are TGCAGCGTTGAAGAAGGACTAGCGGGAGTGGGCAATGAGCAGTTCTTC. Translating it yields CSVEEGLAGVGNEQFF.